This TCR beta chain is drawn from a study of cytomegalovirus exposure and HLA in healthy donors. Study-level results: Testing in vitro showed three CMV-associated chains specific for CMV antigens. Exclusion as indistinguishable affected some V segments, including TRBV6-2 and TRBV6-3.

V was trimmed by 5 bases and J by 0 bases, leaving 10 bases between them. The CDR3 has 14 amino acids. Germline loops: CDR1 MNHNY, CDR2 SVGAGI (reference sequence). The count of this clone is one. The antigen remains unidentified. The PCR made use of 60 Vbeta and 13 Jbeta primers. Libraries were prepared by immunoSEQ multiplex PCR; TCRdb keeps only in-frame clonotypes and omits some of them. The sample has 100,000 to 150,000 clones; under 80% are singletons. The sequence came from a woman aged 45-65 years in good health and CMV-seropositive. Sequencing was done on a sample of PBMCs. The rearrangement joins TRBV6-6 to TRBJ1-1; tentatively, D is TRBD1 (6 bases). The chain's CDR3 is CASSQDSMNTEAFF. CDR3 nucleotide sequence: TGTGCCAGCAGTCAGGACAGTATGAACACTGAAGCTTTCTTT.